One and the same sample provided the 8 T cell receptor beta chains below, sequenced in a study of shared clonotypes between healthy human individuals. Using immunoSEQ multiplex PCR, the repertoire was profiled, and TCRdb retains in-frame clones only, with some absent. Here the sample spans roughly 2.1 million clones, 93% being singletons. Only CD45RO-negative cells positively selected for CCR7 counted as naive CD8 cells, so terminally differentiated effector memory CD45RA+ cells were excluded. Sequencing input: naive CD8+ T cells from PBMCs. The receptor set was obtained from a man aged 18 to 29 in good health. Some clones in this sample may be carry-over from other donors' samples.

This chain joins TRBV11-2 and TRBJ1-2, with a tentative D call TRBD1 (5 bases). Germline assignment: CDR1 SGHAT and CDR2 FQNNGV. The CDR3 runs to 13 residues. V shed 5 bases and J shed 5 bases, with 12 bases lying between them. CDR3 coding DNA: TGTGCCAGCAGCCTAGGGACCTTATATGGCTACACCTTC. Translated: CASSLGTLYGYTF.

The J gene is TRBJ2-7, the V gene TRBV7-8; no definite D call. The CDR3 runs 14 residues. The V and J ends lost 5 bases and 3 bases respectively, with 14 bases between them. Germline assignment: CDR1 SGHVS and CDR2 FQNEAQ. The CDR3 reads CASSPRTNFYEQYF. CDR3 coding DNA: TGTGCCAGCAGCCCAAGGACCAACTTCTACGAGCAGTACTTC.

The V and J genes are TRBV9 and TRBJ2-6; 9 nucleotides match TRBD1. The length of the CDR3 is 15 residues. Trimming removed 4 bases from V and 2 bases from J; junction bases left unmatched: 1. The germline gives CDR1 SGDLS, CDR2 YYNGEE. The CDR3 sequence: CASSWDRAGANVLTF. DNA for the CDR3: TGTGCCAGCAGCTGGGACAGGGCTGGGGCCAACGTCCTGACTTTC.

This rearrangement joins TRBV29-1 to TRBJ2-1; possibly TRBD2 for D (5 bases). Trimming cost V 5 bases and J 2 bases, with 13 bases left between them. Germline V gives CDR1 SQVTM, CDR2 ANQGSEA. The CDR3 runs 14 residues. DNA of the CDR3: TGCAGCGTTACCGAGGGAGTAGCCTACAATGAGCAGTTCTTC. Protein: CSVTEGVAYNEQFF.

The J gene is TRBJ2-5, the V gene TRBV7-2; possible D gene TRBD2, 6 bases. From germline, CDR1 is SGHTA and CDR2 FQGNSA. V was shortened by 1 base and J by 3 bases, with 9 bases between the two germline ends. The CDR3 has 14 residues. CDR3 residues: CASSLEEREETQYF. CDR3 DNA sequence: TGTGCCAGCAGCTTAGAGGAGCGGGAAGAGACCCAGTACTTC. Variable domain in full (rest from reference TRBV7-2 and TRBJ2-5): GAGVSQSPSNKVTEKGKDVELRCDPISGHTALYWYRQSLGQGLEFLIYFQGNSAPDKSGLPSDRFSAERTGGSVSTLTIQRTQQEDSAVYLCASSLEEREETQYFGPGTRLLVL.

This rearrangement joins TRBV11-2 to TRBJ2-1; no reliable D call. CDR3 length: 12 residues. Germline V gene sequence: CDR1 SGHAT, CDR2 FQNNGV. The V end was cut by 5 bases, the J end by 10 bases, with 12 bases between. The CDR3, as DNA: TGTGCCAGCAGCCGAGGTCCCCTCGAGCAGTTCTTC. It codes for CASSRGPLEQFF. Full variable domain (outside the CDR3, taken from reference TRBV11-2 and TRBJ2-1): EAGVAQSPRYKIIEKRQSVAFWCNPISGHATLYWYQQILGQGPKLLIQFQNNGVVDDSQLPKDRFSAERLKGVDSTLKIQPAKLEDSAVYLCASSRGPLEQFFGPGTRLTVL.

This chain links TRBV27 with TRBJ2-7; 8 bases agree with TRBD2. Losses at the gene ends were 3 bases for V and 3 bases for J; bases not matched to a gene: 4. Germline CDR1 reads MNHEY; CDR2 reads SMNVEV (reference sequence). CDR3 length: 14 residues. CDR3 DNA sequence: TGTGCCAGCAGTTTTAGCGGGGAGGGCTACGAGCAGTACTTC. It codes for CASSFSGEGYEQYF.

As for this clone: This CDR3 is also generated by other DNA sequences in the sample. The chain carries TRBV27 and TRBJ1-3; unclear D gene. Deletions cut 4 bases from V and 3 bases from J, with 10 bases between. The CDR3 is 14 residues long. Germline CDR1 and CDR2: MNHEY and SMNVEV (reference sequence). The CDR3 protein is CASSSRGGGNTIYF. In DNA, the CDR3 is TGTGCCAGCAGTTCTCGAGGAGGTGGAAACACCATATATTTT.